This TCR beta chain was sequenced in a study of T cells in Graves' hyperthyroidism and ophthalmopathy. Study information: Blood was drawn when the patient was first diagnosed and still untreated. General study findings and limits: Most clonotypes expanded in the thyroid (above 0.001) were also present in blood.

RNA transcripts served as the template for amplifying TCR beta CDR3 regions. During a first-round RT-PCR of the TCR CDR3, the HTBI primer set was used. One entry per CDR3 protein results from TCRdb running MiXCR on the multiplex PCR reads. The sample lists 600,000 to 750,000 distinct CDR3 sequences; 15% to 20% were seen once. This clonotype was detected many times. What it binds is unknown. Germline lookup yields CDR1 MNHEY and CDR2 SVGEGT. V dropped 0 bases and J dropped 5; count of bases not matched to a gene: 13. This CDR3 comprises 19 residues. This chain links TRBV6-2 or TRBV6-3 with TRBJ2-1; 10 bases fit TRBD2. Material for sequencing was blood. The sequence came from a man in his fifties or sixties with Graves' hyperthyroidism. CDR3 in DNA: TGTGCCAGCAGTTACTCGAAGTTGGCTAGCGGGAGACGTGACAATGAGCAGTTCTTC. Translated, it gives CASSYSKLASGRRDNEQFF.